What follows are 4 T cell receptor beta chains derived from one specimen sequenced in a study of T cells after yellow fever vaccination. From the 5' RACE reads, TCRdb called clonotypes with MiXCR, one entry per CDR3 protein. The sample records more than 450,000 distinct CDR3 sequences, about a fifth being singletons. Sequenced here: PBMCs, sampled approximately 22 days after the first yellow fever vaccination. All receptors come from a man in his late teens or twenties who received the YFV17D yellow fever vaccine.

A few counts support this clonotype. V usage is TRBV29-1 and J usage is TRBJ2-2, with D maybe TRBD1 (6 bases). Germline CDR1 reads SQVTM; CDR2 reads ANQGSEA. The CDR3 extends over 13 amino acids. With 3 bases removed from V and 5 bases from J, the gap between germline ends came to 10 bases. CDR3 in amino acids: CSVEWGQTGELFF. In DNA form, the CDR3 reads TGCAGCGTTGAGTGGGGGCAAACCGGGGAGCTGTTTTTT.

The chain links TRBV12-3 or TRBV12-4 to TRBJ2-3; tentative D call: TRBD2 (6 bases). The CDR3 is made up of 13 amino acids. V was shortened by 4 bases and J by 4 bases, with 9 bases between the two germline ends. CDR3 sequence reads: CASSSTRSDTQYF. The CDR3 region has the DNA TGTGCCAGCAGTTCGACTAGATCAGATACGCAGTATTTT.

This chain uses TRBV20-1 with TRBJ1-4; D unclear. Germline-derived CDR1 and CDR2 are DFQATT and SNEGSKA (reference sequence). This CDR3 has 12 amino acids. The germline V and J ends were trimmed by 4 bases and 8 bases, with 11 bases remaining between them. DNA for the CDR3: TGCAGTGCTAAGGGAGTAGGAGAAAAACTGTTTTTT. Translating it yields CSAKGVGEKLFF.

This clonotype was counted between two and nine times. The J gene is TRBJ2-7, the V gene TRBV28, with unresolved D. This CDR3 contains 13 residues. V was cut by 6 bases and J by 1 base, with 10 bases left in between. Germline V gene lookup returns CDR1 MDHEN and CDR2 SYDVKM. DNA of the CDR3: TGTGCCAGCAGGGCCCTCGATTCCTACGAGCAGTACGTC. Encoded protein: CASRALDSYEQYV.